The entry that follows covers one TCR beta chain sequence. Per germline, CDR1 SGHNT and CDR2 YYREEE (reference sequence). J was trimmed by 6 bases and V by 2 bases; bases with no gene match: 7. The CDR3 covers 15 residues. This entry comes from a study of shared clonotypes between healthy human individuals. Sequencing was performed with immunoSEQ multiplex PCR; in TCRdb, only in-frame clones are kept and a portion is missing. The table records 2 million to 2.5 million clones, around 95% of them present only once. The donors, all of them Caucasian adults, lived in Nashville, Tennessee. This chain connects TRBV5-4 to TRBJ2-1, with 8 bases aligning to TRBD1. The sample was naive CD4+ T cells sorted from blood. Subset described: CD45RA+ positively selected. This TCR was sampled from a man younger than 35 in good health. CDR3: CASSFVQGGINEQFF. CDR3 in DNA: TGTGCCAGCAGCTTCGTACAGGGGGGCATCAATGAGCAGTTCTTC.